The rows below give T cell receptor beta chains drawn from one sample of a study of shared clonotypes between healthy human individuals. The assay was immunoSEQ multiplex PCR, and TCRdb's table has in-frame clones only and misses some. Altogether about 490,000 clones are present, 60% to 80% being singletons, with the ten largest covering about 12%. The sequenced material came from PBMCs. The receptors stem from a woman in her forties in good health. Some clones in this sample may be carry-over from other donors' samples. Each CDR3 is given with its conserved first and last residue. Fields, in order: J gene, clone size, D gene, V gene, CDR3 DNA, CDR3 protein. D genes are given only for firm matches. A row's size may be missing; if present it is once, few, many or a size class.

>TRBJ2-2|NA|NA|TRBV28
TGTGCCAGCAGTCCTATGGTACCCCGGGCCGGGGAGCTGTTTTTT
CASSPMVPRAGELFF
>TRBJ2-7|few|NA|TRBV2
TGTGCCACCCAGGGTTCCTACGAGCAGTACTTC
CATQGSYEQYF
>TRBJ2-7|NA|TRBD2|TRBV7-2
TGTGCCAGCAGCCCCCCTGGGACTAGCGGGAGTGGAAAGGTGTACGAGCAGTACTTC
CASSPPGTSGSGKVYEQYF
>TRBJ2-3|NA|TRBD2|TRBV5-4
TGTGCCAGCAGGCGGGAGTTCACAGATACGCAGTATTTT
CASRREFTDTQYF
>TRBJ2-7|NA|NA|TRBV27
TGTGCCAGCAGTTTAAGGGGGATAACGCGCTACGAGCAGTACTTC
CASSLRGITRYEQYF
>TRBJ1-5|NA|NA|TRBV2
TGTGCCAGCAGTGAACGGGAGTCACCGCCCCAGCATTTT
CASSERESPPQHF
>TRBJ1-1|NA|NA|TRBV15
TGTGCCACCAGCAGAGATCCAGGGTCTCCCGAAGCTTTCTTT
CATSRDPGSPEAFF
>TRBJ2-4|NA|NA|TRBV5-4
TGTGCCAGCAGCTTGGCTGGGGTGCTAGCCAAAAACATTCAGTACTTC
CASSLAGVLAKNIQYF
>TRBJ2-2|NA|TRBD1|TRBV27
TGTGCCAGCAGTTCCGGGACAGGGTACACCGGGGAGCTGTTTTTT
CASSSGTGYTGELFF
>TRBJ2-1|NA|TRBD2|TRBV6-1
TGTGCCAGCACAGCGCTAGCGGGATACAATGAGCAGTTCTTC
CASTALAGYNEQFF
>TRBJ2-7|many|NA|TRBV5-4
TGTGCCAGCAGCCCGTCTGGAGCGGAAAACTACGAGCAGTACTTC
CASSPSGAENYEQYF
>TRBJ1-1|few|TRBD1|TRBV11-2
TGTGCCAGCAGCTTGCAGGGGGCGACCACTGAAGCTTTCTTT
CASSLQGATTEAFF
>TRBJ2-3|NA|TRBD2|TRBV2
TGTGCCAGCAGGACTAGCGGGACCACAGATACGCAGTATTTT
CASRTSGTTDTQYF
>TRBJ2-2|NA|TRBD2|TRBV27
TGTGCCAGCAGTTTAAGCCTAGCGGGAGTGGCCGGGGAGCTGTTTTTT
CASSLSLAGVAGELFF
>TRBJ2-1|NA|TRBD2|TRBV7-8
TGTGCCAGCAGCTTAGCGAGACTAAGCGGGAGGCGGAATGAGCAGTTCTTC
CASSLARLSGRRNEQFF
>TRBJ2-5|NA|TRBD2|TRBV5-4
TGTGCCAGCAGCTTGGGCGGGACTAGCCAAGAGACCCAGTACTTC
CASSLGGTSQETQYF
>TRBJ1-3|many|NA|TRBV9
TGTGCCAGCAGCGCGCGGACGGGGCGAGGAGGTTTGGCTGGAAACACCATATATTTT
CASSARTGRGGLAGNTIYF
>TRBJ2-1|NA|NA|TRBV5-1
TGCGCCAGCAGCTTGGGCTCGCTCTCCTACAATGAGCAGTTCTTC
CASSLGSLSYNEQFF
>TRBJ2-3|NA|NA|TRBV18
TGTGCCAGCTCACCAAGCTCAGATACGCAGTATTTT
CASSPSSDTQYF
>TRBJ2-7|NA|NA|TRBV5-1
TGCGCCAGCAGCTTGGGGTTAGGCTCCTACGAGCAGTACTTC
CASSLGLGSYEQYF
>TRBJ2-3|NA|TRBD2|TRBV19
TGTGCCAGCTCCCCCCTAGCGGGAATGGATACGCAGTATTTT
CASSPLAGMDTQYF
>TRBJ1-5|NA|TRBD1|TRBV30
TGTGCCTGGAGCGGACCCGGGACAGGGAATCAGCCCCAGCATTTT
CAWSGPGTGNQPQHF
>TRBJ2-3|NA|NA|TRBV4-2
TGTGCCAGCAGCCAAGAGTTGGGGGGAGGTCCCACGCATACGCAGTATTTT
CASSQELGGGPTHTQYF
>TRBJ2-7|NA|NA|TRBV2
TGTGCCAGCAGCCCTCTGGGGGTTGGGACCGGCGAGCAGTACTTC
CASSPLGVGTGEQYF
>TRBJ2-7|NA|NA|TRBV7-9
TGTGCCAGCACAAAAGGGGATCCGGGTATCTACGAGCAGTACTTC
CASTKGDPGIYEQYF
>TRBJ2-7|NA|TRBD1|TRBV7-9
TGTGCCAGCAGCTTAGCCGGGACAGGGAACGAGCAGTACTTC
CASSLAGTGNEQYF
>TRBJ2-2|NA|TRBD2|TRBV2
TGTGCCAAAGGAATGGGACTAGAAGACACCGGGGAGCTGTTTTTT
CAKGMGLEDTGELFF
>TRBJ1-2|many|TRBD1|TRBV6-4
TGTGCCAGCAGCCCGACAGGGTTTTCTAACTATGGCTACACCTTC
CASSPTGFSNYGYTF
>TRBJ2-3|NA|TRBD1|TRBV10-3
TGTGCCATCGGACAGGAGACAGATACGCAGTATTTT
CAIGQETDTQYF